Listed below are T cell receptor beta chains from one sample, sequenced in a study of identical twins. TCRdb called the 5' RACE reads again in MiXCR, with one record for every CDR3 protein. The table shows 550,000 to 800,000 distinct CDR3 sequences, with 7.1% occurring only once. This same sample was also part of a study on yellow fever vaccine responses in identical twins.

The sequencing sample was made of PBMCs. Receptors originate from a woman between 18 and 29 years old in good health. The CDR3 runs from the conserved cysteine through the conserved F or W. Fields, in order: clone size, J gene, V gene, D gene, CDR3 protein, CDR3 DNA. D genes are given only for firm matches. Expanded clones are given a class, and other clones once, few, many or no size at all.

.	TRBJ1-5	TRBV12-3/TRBV12-4	.	CASSYQGRDQPQHF	TGTGCCAGCAGTTACCAGGGTCGGGATCAGCCCCAGCATTTT
.	TRBJ2-7	TRBV28	TRBD1	CASRKAGTGGDEQYF	TGTGCCAGCAGAAAAGCCGGGACAGGGGGTGACGAGCAGTACTTC
.	TRBJ2-3	TRBV14	TRBD2	CASSQDILAGGASTDTQYF	TGTGCCAGCAGCCAAGATATCCTAGCGGGAGGTGCTAGCACAGATACGCAGTATTTT
few	TRBJ2-7	TRBV21-1	.	CASSKWRRDQYEQYF	TGTGCCAGCAGCAAATGGCGCAGGGACCAGTACGAGCAGTACTTC
.	TRBJ2-1	TRBV28	TRBD2	CASSLLAGGWPKTNNEQFF	TGTGCCAGCAGTTTATTAGCGGGAGGCTGGCCTAAGACAAACAATGAGCAGTTCTTC
.	TRBJ2-3	TRBV9	.	CASSVAGGGQYF	TGTGCCAGCAGCGTAGCTGGAGGGGGGCAGTATTTT
few	TRBJ1-1	TRBV20-1	.	CSARAGLEAFF	TGCAGTGCTAGAGCGGGCCTTGAAGCTTTCTTT
many	TRBJ2-1	TRBV3-1	TRBD2	CASSKDTSGSYEQFF	TGTGCCAGCAGCAAAGATACTAGCGGGAGTTATGAGCAGTTCTTC
few	TRBJ1-1	TRBV29-1	.	CSVRHTEAFF	TGCAGCGTTAGGCATACTGAAGCTTTCTTT
few	TRBJ1-6	TRBV7-8	TRBD1	CASSLAGQGDSAPLHF	TGTGCCAGCAGCTTAGCGGGGCAGGGGGACTCGGCACCCCTCCACTTT
many	TRBJ2-2	TRBV6-4	TRBD2	CASSDSVGGANTGELFF	TGTGCCAGCAGTGACTCTGTCGGGGGGGCGAACACCGGGGAGCTGTTTTTT
many	TRBJ2-3	TRBV4-2	.	CASSQNRETDTQYF	TGTGCCAGCAGCCAAAACAGGGAAACAGATACGCAGTATTTT
few	TRBJ2-1	TRBV3-1	TRBD2	CASRGTRVRDEQFF	TGTGCCAGCCGAGGGACTAGAGTAAGGGATGAGCAGTTCTTC
many	TRBJ2-4	TRBV20-1	.	CSVGGNQNIQYF	TGCAGTGTTGGGGGGAACCAAAACATTCAGTACTTC